These T cell receptor beta chains were read from a single sample in a study of CD4 T cells in relation to SARS-CoV-2 and coronaviruses. The protocol was immunoSEQ multiplex PCR, while the TCRdb copy is restricted to in-frame clones and leaves out a portion. In the table there are some 11,000 clones, more than 75% of which are singletons. Specimen: naive CD4+ T cells from PBMCs. The receptors here all came from an adult with COVID-19. The CDR3 runs from the conserved cysteine through the conserved F or W. Fields, in order: clone size, V gene, D gene, J gene, CDR3 DNA, CDR3 protein. The D gene is left open where the match is weak. Clone size is given for some rows only: seen once, a few or many times, or a class if the clone is expanded.

size: NA; V: TRBV6-6; D: TRBD1; J: TRBJ2-1; DNA: TGTGCCAGCAGCTCCGGGACAGGGTGGGCTCATGAGCAGTTCTTC; CDR3: CASSSGTGWAHEQFF
size: few; V: TRBV7-6; D: TRBD1; J: TRBJ1-3; DNA: TGTGCCAGCAGCCTCTCAGGGGGCGCGGACACCATATATTTT; CDR3: CASSLSGGADTIYF
size: NA; V: TRBV19; D: NA; J: TRBJ1-5; DNA: TGTGCCAGTAACCCCGGGACTCCCCGCGAGCCCCAGCATTTT; CDR3: CASNPGTPREPQHF
size: once; V: TRBV5-1; D: TRBD1; J: TRBJ1-1; DNA: TGCGCCAGCAGCTTGGGAACAGGGGGTGAAGCTTTCTTT; CDR3: CASSLGTGGEAFF
size: NA; V: TRBV6-5; D: TRBD1; J: TRBJ2-7; DNA: TGTGCCAGCAGTCCACAGGGGGCCGCCTACGAGCAGTACTTC; CDR3: CASSPQGAAYEQYF
size: NA; V: TRBV2; D: TRBD2; J: TRBJ2-3; DNA: TGTGCCAGCAGTGAAGGGACTAGCGGGGTCGGGGGCACAGATACGCAGTATTTT; CDR3: CASSEGTSGVGGTDTQYF
size: NA; V: TRBV10-2; D: NA; J: TRBJ1-6; DNA: TGCGCCAGCAGTGAAGCAGGGAACAATTCACCCCTCCACTTT; CDR3: CASSEAGNNSPLHF
size: NA; V: TRBV9; D: NA; J: TRBJ2-2; DNA: TGTGCCAGCAGCGTAGGATCAGTTAACACCGGGGAGCTGTTTTTT; CDR3: CASSVGSVNTGELFF
size: once; V: TRBV11-2; D: NA; J: TRBJ2-7; DNA: TGTGCCAGCAGCTTAAAACACGAGCAGTACTTC; CDR3: CASSLKHEQYF
size: NA; V: TRBV29-1; D: NA; J: TRBJ1-1; DNA: TGCAGCGTTGAGAAGGTCGTCCTGAACACTGAAGCTTTCTTT; CDR3: CSVEKVVLNTEAFF
size: NA; V: TRBV6-5; D: TRBD1; J: TRBJ2-1; DNA: TGTGCCAGCAGTTTCATCCGGACAGGGGGGAATGAGCAGTTCTTC; CDR3: CASSFIRTGGNEQFF
size: few; V: TRBV5-8; D: NA; J: TRBJ1-1; DNA: TGTGCCAGCAGCTCCTTCCCGGGACAACTGAACACTGAAGCTTTCTTT; CDR3: CASSSFPGQLNTEAFF
size: few; V: TRBV5-1; D: TRBD1; J: TRBJ1-2; DNA: TGCGCCAGCAGCTTGGCCAGGTCAGGGGGTAGCTATGGCTACACCTTC; CDR3: CASSLARSGGSYGYTF
size: NA; V: TRBV11-2; D: NA; J: TRBJ1-5; DNA: TGTGCCAGCAGCTTATCGCATAGCAATCAGCCCCAGCATTTT; CDR3: CASSLSHSNQPQHF
size: NA; V: TRBV15; D: NA; J: TRBJ2-7; DNA: TGTGCCACCAGCAGAGACAGGGGCGAAGCCTACGAGCAGTACTTC; CDR3: CATSRDRGEAYEQYF
size: once; V: TRBV4-2; D: NA; J: TRBJ2-7; DNA: TGTGCCAGCAGCCAAGAGCACGGCGGGCAGCCCTACGAGCAGTACTTC; CDR3: CASSQEHGGQPYEQYF
size: NA; V: TRBV6-5; D: NA; J: TRBJ2-7; DNA: TGTGCCAGCAGTCGAGGCACCGACACTCGGGACGAGCAGTACTTC; CDR3: CASSRGTDTRDEQYF
size: NA; V: TRBV6-5; D: NA; J: TRBJ2-3; DNA: TGTGCCAGCAGTTTGGCGGGGGCAGGGAGGACAGATACGCAGTATTTT; CDR3: CASSLAGAGRTDTQYF
size: NA; V: TRBV7-2; D: TRBD2; J: TRBJ2-2; DNA: TGTGCCAGCAGCCGGACTAGCGGGGGGCGTAACACCGGGGAGCTGTTTTTT; CDR3: CASSRTSGGRNTGELFF
size: NA; V: TRBV6-1; D: NA; J: TRBJ2-1; DNA: TGTGCCAGCAGCGCGGATGGGGGGTACAATGAGCAGTTCTTC; CDR3: CASSADGGYNEQFF
size: NA; V: TRBV19; D: NA; J: TRBJ1-5; DNA: TGTGCCAGTAGTATTTCTTGGGACGGGCCTAGGGGGCCCCAGCATTTT; CDR3: CASSISWDGPRGPQHF
size: NA; V: TRBV5-1; D: TRBD1; J: TRBJ1-1; DNA: TGCGCCAGCACCCTCCGATCGACAGGGGGCTCTGAAGCTTTCTTT; CDR3: CASTLRSTGGSEAFF
size: NA; V: TRBV18; D: NA; J: TRBJ1-5; DNA: TGTGCCAGCTCACCGCTGGGGGCCGGGCCCCAGCATTTT; CDR3: CASSPLGAGPQHF
size: NA; V: TRBV2; D: TRBD1; J: TRBJ1-5; DNA: TGTGCCAGCAGTTTGGACAGGGGGCGTACCGGACAGCCCCAGCATTTT; CDR3: CASSLDRGRTGQPQHF
size: once; V: TRBV6-5; D: TRBD1; J: TRBJ2-5; DNA: TGTGCCACCAAAGCATTAAGACAGGGGGCAGCGACCCAGTACTTC; CDR3: CATKALRQGAATQYF